This T cell receptor (beta chain) was recorded in a study of OX40 agonist ivuxolimab in advanced cancers. General notes on the study: Ivuxolimab, which targeted the costimulatory receptor OX40 (CD134), was an agonistic, fully human IgG2 monoclonal antibody. Intravenous ivuxolimab was administered to patients every 2 weeks at six dose levels: 0.01, 0.1, 0.3, 1.5, 3 and 10 mg/kg. Of the approximately 50 dose-escalation patients, hepatocellular carcinoma was present in about 20, melanoma in roughly 15, renal cell carcinoma in 9 and head and neck cancer in 9. The dose-escalation cohort was around 83% male with a mean age of approximately 60 years, ranging from roughly 23 to 80. Patients were allowed to have had prior anti-PD-1, anti-PD-L1 or anti-CTLA-4 therapy, and approximately 41% of the dose-escalation patients had previously received checkpoint inhibitors. Partial responses occurred in three dose-escalation patients: two with cutaneous melanoma and one with hepatocellular carcinoma. The point of sequencing TCRbeta in the periphery was to test whether ivuxolimab changed TCR sequence diversity and drove clonal T-cell expansion. The paper reports the monotherapy dose-escalation portion (N of about 50 patients) of the phase I ivuxolimab trial.

On the study overall, not on this receptor specifically: At doses of 0.1 to 3.0 mg/kg, clonal expansion of both CD4+ and CD8+ blood T cells was observed from baseline to week 6. Partial responders in the 0.1-3.0 mg/kg groups had among the lowest normalized peripheral clonal expansion, especially among CD8+ T cells. Which antigens the clonally expanded peripheral T cells were specific for was not determined. Low levels of normalized T-cell clonal expansion were also seen in some patients who did not respond. On average, CD8+ T cells showed more expanded clones than CD4+ T cells after ivuxolimab.

Comments on this clone: The target of this receptor is not known. Base qualities are not provided; no much larger clone lies one nucleotide away.

Genomic DNA was extracted from sorted cells for sequencing of the TCRbeta CDR3 region. TCRbeta CDR3 regions were sequenced using the immunoSEQ Assay. Here the immuneACCESS table is served through TCRdb, limited to in-frame sequences with V and J called. Missing clones are a known gap in these copies; in checked studies unresolved V genes cover under half, and the rest lacks a known reason. For this sample there are 40,000 or so clones; around 84% appear just once. About 15% of the sample goes to the ten largest clones. The trial excluded patients who had a history of autoimmune disease or were on systemic immunosuppression. Peripheral blood for TCR sequencing was collected from all dose cohorts at baseline, on cycle 4 day 1, and on cycle 7 day 1. Samples were obtained from an open-label, multicenter, first-in-human phase I dose-escalation trial of ivuxolimab. The trial enrolled adults with locally advanced or metastatic head and neck squamous cell, hepatocellular, melanoma or renal cell carcinoma. Before TCR sequencing, CD4+ T cells and CD8+ T cells from peripheral blood were sorted into separate populations.

The sequencing used CD4+ or CD8+ T cells sorted from blood, collected in a trial of the OX40 agonist ivuxolimab. This TCR was recovered from an adult with an advanced solid tumor such as melanoma, head and neck, liver or kidney cancer.

The CDR3 in this case is CASSQEATDNYEQYF. The sequenced DNA is TGCGCCAGCAGCCAAGAGGCGACAGATAACTACGAGCAGTACTTC. Recombination joined TRBV4-1 with TRBJ2-7; the D segment could be TRBD1, given 5 matching bases. V loses 0 bases of germline sequence and J loses 3 bases, and the interval between the two ends is 12 bases. Spanning cysteine to phenylalanine, the CDR3 consists of 15 amino acids. The kept DNA is CDR3 alone, 45 bases in frame from the first base. The germline V gene provides CDR1 MGHRA and CDR2 YSYEKL.